This T cell receptor beta chain was captured by sequencing in a study of blood T cell repertoires in COVID-19. In the study overall: T cells, B-cell-depleted T cells, or PBMCs supplied cDNA or gDNA.

This CDR3 has 13 amino acids. Per the germline V gene, CDR1 is MNHEY and CDR2 is SVGAGI. The V and J ends lost 5 bases and 4 bases respectively, with 9 bases between them. Sequencing used immunoSEQ multiplex PCR; TCRdb keeps in-frame clones, though not all of them. The data contain fewer than 400,000 clones, approximately 83% of them singletons. The clonotype comes from a man aged 25 to 40 who had recovered from COVID-19. Specimen: PBMCs or T cells enriched from blood (not recorded which). The rearrangement uses TRBV6-5 and TRBJ1-5; D not certain. CDR3 loop: CASSLYGNQPQHF. CDR3 sequence (DNA): TGTGCCAGCAGTCTCTACGGTAATCAGCCCCAGCATTTT.